This T cell receptor (beta chain) derives from a study of identical twins. Of note for this clonotype: Its antigen is as yet unknown.

Study-level points and caveats: Out-of-frame TCR alpha sharing observed in monozygotic twins exceeded model estimates. Out-of-frame alpha sequences shared by twins showed excess low generation probability. Invariant cells of the MAIT and iNKT types might have partly distorted the zero-insertion analyses. Clonotypes of the beta chain that were abundant in cord blood carried fewer insertions (memory repertoires showed none).

Germline-derived CDR1 and CDR2 are SQVTM and ANQGSEA. The ends were cut back, 7 bases at V and 7 bases at J, with 17 bases in the middle. The length of the CDR3 is 13 residues. TCRdb fed the 5' RACE reads into MiXCR, producing one record per CDR3 protein. Of 1.5 million or so distinct CDR3 sequences in the sample, about 32% are singletons; the top ten hold more than 0.25%. The chain is built from TRBV29-1 and TRBJ1-5; TRBD1 might be the D (6 bases). The clonotype was recovered from a newborn girl in good health. The sequenced sample was cord blood. The CDR3 bases are TGCAGCGCCCTTGAGGCAGGGGCCCAGCCCCAGCATTTT. Encoded protein: CSALEAGAQPQHF.